This TCR beta chain originates from a study of OX40 agonist ivuxolimab in advanced cancers. About the full investigation: Ivuxolimab was an agonistic, fully human IgG2 monoclonal antibody directed against OX40 (CD134), a costimulatory receptor. Of the 50 to 55 dose-escalation patients, hepatocellular carcinoma was present in around 20, melanoma in about 15, renal cell carcinoma in 9 and head and neck cancer in 9. The purpose of peripheral TCRbeta sequencing was to test whether ivuxolimab changed TCR sequence diversity and led to clonal T-cell expansion. Partial responses occurred in three dose-escalation patients, of whom one had hepatocellular carcinoma and two had cutaneous melanoma. In the dose-escalation cohort, 82.7% of patients were male, and the mean age was approximately 64 years, with a range of about 23 to 90. Intravenous ivuxolimab was administered to patients every 2 weeks at six dose levels: 0.01, 0.1, 0.3, 1.5, 3 and 10 mg/kg. The paper covers the monotherapy dose-escalation part of the phase I ivuxolimab trial, which included N of about 50 patients. Patients were allowed to have had prior anti-PD-1, anti-PD-L1 or anti-CTLA-4 therapy, and 30% to 50% of the dose-escalation patients had previously received checkpoint inhibitors. General study outcomes and caveats: The antigen specificity of the clonally expanded peripheral T cells was not determined. In partial responders in the 0.1-3.0 mg/kg groups, normalized peripheral clonal expansion was found to be among the lowest, especially among CD8+ T cells. Clonal expansion of both CD4+ and CD8+ blood T cells was observed from baseline to week 6 at doses 0.1 to 3.0 mg/kg. Low levels of normalized T-cell clonal expansion were also seen in some patients who did not respond. After ivuxolimab, CD8+ T cells had more expanded clones than CD4+ T cells on average.

The table lists this clone with a count of one. Its antigen is still unknown. No much larger clonotype is one base removed from it; base qualities were not supplied. Patients with a history of autoimmune disease or receiving systemic immunosuppression were excluded from the trial. Peripheral blood for TCR sequencing was drawn from every dose cohort at baseline, at cycle 4 day 1 and at cycle 7 day 1. Samples came from an open-label, multicenter, first-in-human phase I dose-escalation trial of ivuxolimab. Adults with locally advanced or metastatic head and neck squamous cell, hepatocellular, melanoma or renal cell carcinoma were enrolled in the trial. Before TCR sequencing, CD4+ and CD8+ T cells were separately sorted from peripheral blood. The CDR3 runs 13 amino acids, cysteine and phenylalanine included. The retained sequence is limited to the CDR3, 39 bases, with the frame set at the first base. V is shortened by 6 bases, J by 3 bases, and the region joining them spans 11 bases. CDR1 and CDR2 are drawn from the germline V gene: SNHLY, FYNNEI.

Genomic DNA was extracted from sorted cells for sequencing of the TCRbeta CDR3 region. TCRbeta CDR3 regions were sequenced using the immunoSEQ Assay. Entries here come from immuneACCESS through TCRdb and include only in-frame sequences with V and J called. Some clones fail to appear in such tables; in the studies checked, an unresolved V gene covers under half of the shortfall, and the cause of the remainder is unknown. Here the sample has about 52,000 clones; less than 90% occur a single time. In total, the top ten clones hold around 15% of the sample. Sequences were derived from CD4+ or CD8+ T cells sorted from blood, sampled in a trial of the OX40 agonist ivuxolimab. This chain is built from TRBV2 and TRBJ1-1, with TRBD1 as a weak D call on 5 bases. The receptor was derived from an adult with an advanced solid tumor such as melanoma, head and neck, liver or kidney cancer. For the CDR3, the sequence is CASSTSGYTEAFF. The DNA is TGTGCCAGCAGCACATCAGGGTACACTGAAGCTTTCTTT.